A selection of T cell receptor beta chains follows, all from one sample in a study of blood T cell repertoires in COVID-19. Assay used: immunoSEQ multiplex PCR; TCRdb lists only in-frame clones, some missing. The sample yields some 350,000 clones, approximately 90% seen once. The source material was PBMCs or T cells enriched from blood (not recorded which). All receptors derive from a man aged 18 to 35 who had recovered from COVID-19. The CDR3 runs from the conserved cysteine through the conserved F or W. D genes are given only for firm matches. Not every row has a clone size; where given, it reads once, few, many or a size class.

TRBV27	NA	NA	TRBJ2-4	CASSLLLGHLAKNIQYF	TGTGCCAGCAGTTTACTTCTGGGACACCTAGCCAAAAACATTCAGTACTTC
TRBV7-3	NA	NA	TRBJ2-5	CASSSPGETQYF	TGTGCCAGCAGCTCCCCCGGGGAGACCCAGTACTTC
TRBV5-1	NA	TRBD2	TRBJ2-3	CASTRGGAGTDTQYF	TGCGCCAGCACCCGGGGGGGGGCTGGTACGGATACGCAGTATTTT
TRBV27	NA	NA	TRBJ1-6	CASSLKQRNSPLHF	TGTGCCAGCAGTTTAAAACAGCGGAATTCACCCCTCCACTTT
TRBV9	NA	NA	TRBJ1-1	CASSVQWNTEAFF	TGTGCCAGCAGCGTTCAGTGGAACACTGAAGCTTTCTTT
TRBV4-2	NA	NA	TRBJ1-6	CASSQEGIYSPLHF	TGTGCCAGCAGCCAGGAGGGAATCTATTCACCCCTCCACTTT
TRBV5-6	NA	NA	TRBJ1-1	CASSFRGNTEAFF	TGTGCCAGCAGCTTCAGGGGGAACACTGAAGCTTTCTTT
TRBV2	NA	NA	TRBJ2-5	CASNIERQETQYF	TGTGCCAGCAACATCGAGCGCCAAGAGACCCAGTACTTC
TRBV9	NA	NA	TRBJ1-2	CASRASGYGYTF	TGTGCCAGCAGGGCCTCAGGCTATGGCTACACCTTC
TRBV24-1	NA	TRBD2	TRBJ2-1	CATSAAGAMYNEQFF	TGTGCCACCAGTGCAGCGGGGGCCATGTACAATGAGCAGTTCTTC
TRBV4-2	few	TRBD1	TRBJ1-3	CASSQDAGQGNTIYF	TGTGCCAGCAGCCAAGATGCGGGACAGGGGAACACCATATATTTT
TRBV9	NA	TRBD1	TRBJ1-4	CASSGETGSNEKLFF	TGTGCCAGCAGCGGAGAGACAGGGTCTAATGAAAAACTGTTTTTT
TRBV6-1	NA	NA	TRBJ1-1	CASSESDTEAFF	TGTGCCAGCAGTGAATCCGACACTGAAGCTTTCTTT
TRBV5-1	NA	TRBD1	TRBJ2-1	CASSLTGQANNEQFF	TGCGCCAGCAGCTTGACCGGACAGGCTAACAATGAGCAGTTCTTC
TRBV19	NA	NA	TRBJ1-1	CASSQGGTGGSTEAFF	TGTGCCAGTAGTCAAGGAGGGACGGGGGGGAGCACTGAAGCTTTCTTT
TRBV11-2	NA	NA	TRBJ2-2	CASSLDLLDTPGAGELFF	TGTGCCAGCAGCTTAGATTTGTTGGACACCCCGGGGGCCGGGGAGCTGTTTTTT
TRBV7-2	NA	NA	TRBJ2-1	CASSQVGVGFYNEQFF	TGTGCCAGCAGCCAAGTAGGGGTGGGGTTCTACAATGAGCAGTTCTTC
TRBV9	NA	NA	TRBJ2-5	CASSQGRETQYF	TGTGCCAGCAGCCAGGGGCGGGAGACCCAGTACTTC
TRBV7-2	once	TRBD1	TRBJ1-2	CASSTGQGSRGYTF	TGTGCCAGCAGCACGGGACAGGGGAGTCGTGGCTACACCTTC
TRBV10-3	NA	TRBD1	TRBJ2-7	CAISPGTGVLRSYEQYF	TGTGCCATCAGCCCCGGGACAGGGGTCCTACGCTCCTACGAGCAGTACTTC
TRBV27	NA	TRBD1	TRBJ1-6	CASSPRQGNSPLHF	TGTGCCAGCTCCCCTCGACAGGGGAATTCACCCCTCCACTTT
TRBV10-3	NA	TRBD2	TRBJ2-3	CAISEFAGGPTDTQYF	TGTGCCATCAGTGAATTCGCGGGGGGCCCCACAGATACGCAGTATTTT
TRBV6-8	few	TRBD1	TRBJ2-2	CASSCRGPRQDTGELFF	TGTGCCAGCAGTTGTAGGGGGCCCCGGCAAGACACCGGGGAGCTGTTTTTT
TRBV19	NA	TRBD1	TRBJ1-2	CASSSGTEFYGYTF	TGTGCCAGTAGTTCCGGGACAGAGTTCTATGGCTACACCTTC
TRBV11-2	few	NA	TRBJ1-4	CASSLHYGSFHEKLFF	TGTGCCAGCAGCTTACATTACGGGTCTTTCCATGAAAAACTGTTTTTT
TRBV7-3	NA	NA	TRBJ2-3	CASSSDSNTDTQYF	TGTGCCAGCAGCTCGGACTCAAACACAGATACGCAGTATTTT
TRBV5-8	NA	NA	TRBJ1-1	CASSPYQGFSAFF	TGTGCCAGCAGTCCTTATCAGGGGTTTTCAGCTTTCTTT
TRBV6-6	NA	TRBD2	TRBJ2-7	CASTLTGLAGGLEQYF	TGTGCCAGCACCCTTACAGGACTAGCGGGAGGTCTTGAACAGTACTTC
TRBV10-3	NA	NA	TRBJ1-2	CAISENVGGFDGYTF	TGTGCCATCAGTGAAAATGTAGGAGGGTTCGACGGCTACACCTTC
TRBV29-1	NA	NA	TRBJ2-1	CSVDEGDEQFF	TGCAGCGTGGATGAGGGGGATGAGCAGTTCTTC
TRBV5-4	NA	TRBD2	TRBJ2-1	CASRYKGTSGRGPYNEQFF	TGTGCCAGCCGATATAAAGGGACTAGCGGGAGGGGGCCCTACAATGAGCAGTTCTTC
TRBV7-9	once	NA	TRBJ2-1	CASSIHGDKEQFF	TGTGCCAGCAGCATTCACGGTGACAAGGAGCAGTTCTTC
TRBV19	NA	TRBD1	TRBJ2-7	CASSFGTGASSYEQYF	TGTGCCAGTAGTTTCGGGACAGGGGCCAGCTCCTACGAGCAGTACTTC
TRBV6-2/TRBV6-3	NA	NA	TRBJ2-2	CASSYSAGLNTGELFF	TGTGCCAGCAGTTACAGTGCGGGATTGAACACCGGGGAGCTGTTTTTT
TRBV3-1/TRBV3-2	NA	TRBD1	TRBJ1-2	CASSPRTGHRWGYTF	TGTGCCAGCAGCCCCCGGACAGGACACCGTTGGGGCTACACCTTC
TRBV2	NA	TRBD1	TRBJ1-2	CASSEVTGGARVNGYTF	TGTGCCAGCAGTGAAGTCACAGGGGGCGCAAGAGTTAATGGCTACACCTTC
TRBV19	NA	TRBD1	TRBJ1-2	CASSMGQLNYGYTF	TGTGCCAGTAGTATGGGACAGCTTAACTATGGCTACACCTTC
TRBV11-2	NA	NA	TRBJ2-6	CASSHQYSTSGANVLTF	TGTGCCAGCAGCCACCAATATTCCACTTCTGGGGCCAACGTCCTGACTTTC
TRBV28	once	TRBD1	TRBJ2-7	CASSQGAEGYAQYF	TGTGCCAGCAGCCAGGGGGCGGAAGGGTACGCGCAGTACTTC
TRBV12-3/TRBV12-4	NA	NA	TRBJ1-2	CASSLRQAYGYTF	TGTGCCAGCAGCCTCAGACAGGCCTATGGCTACACCTTC
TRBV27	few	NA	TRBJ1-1	CASTPGFSTEAFF	TGTGCCAGCACTCCAGGGTTTTCCACTGAAGCTTTCTTT
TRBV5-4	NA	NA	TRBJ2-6	CASSLDRAGANVLTF	TGTGCCAGCAGCTTGGACAGGGCTGGGGCCAACGTCCTGACTTTC
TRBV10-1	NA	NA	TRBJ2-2	CASSRSEAQQSNTGELFF	TGCGCCAGCAGTCGCTCGGAGGCCCAGCAATCGAACACCGGGGAGCTGTTTTTT
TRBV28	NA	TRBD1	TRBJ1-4	CASSFQTGGREKLFF	TGTGCCAGCAGTTTTCAGACAGGGGGCCGAGAAAAACTGTTTTTT
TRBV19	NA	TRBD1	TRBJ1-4	CASSGGQHHNEKLFF	TGTGCCAGTAGTGGGGGACAGCACCATAATGAAAAACTGTTTTTT
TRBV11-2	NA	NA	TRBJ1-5	CASSQGYNQPQHF	TGTGCCAGCAGCCAGGGTTACAATCAGCCCCAGCATTTT
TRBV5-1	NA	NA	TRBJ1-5	CASSLGGRNQPQHF	TGCGCCAGCAGCTTGGGGGGGCGGAATCAGCCCCAGCATTTT
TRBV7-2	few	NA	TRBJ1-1	CASSPGGPSTEAFF	TGTGCCAGCAGCCCCGGCGGCCCGAGCACTGAAGCTTTCTTT
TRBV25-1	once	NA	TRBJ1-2	CASSEWSGYTF	TGTGCCAGCAGTGAGTGGAGTGGCTACACCTTC
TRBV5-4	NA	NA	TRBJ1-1	CASSLGGGRTTMNTEAFF	TGTGCCAGCAGCTTGGGCGGGGGGCGGACTACTATGAACACTGAAGCTTTCTTT
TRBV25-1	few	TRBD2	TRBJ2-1	CASSGLARSSYNEQFF	TGTGCCAGCAGTGGACTAGCACGAAGCTCCTACAATGAGCAGTTCTTC
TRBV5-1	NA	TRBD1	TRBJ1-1	CASSSGQPNTEAFF	TGCGCCAGCAGCTCGGGACAGCCGAACACTGAAGCTTTCTTT
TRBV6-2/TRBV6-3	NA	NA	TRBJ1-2	CASSYSPDRSYGYTF	TGTGCCAGCAGTTACTCGCCCGACAGGAGTTATGGCTACACCTTC
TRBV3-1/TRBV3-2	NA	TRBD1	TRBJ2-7	CASSHPGQGLDEQYF	TGTGCCAGCAGCCACCCGGGACAGGGGTTAGACGAGCAGTACTTC